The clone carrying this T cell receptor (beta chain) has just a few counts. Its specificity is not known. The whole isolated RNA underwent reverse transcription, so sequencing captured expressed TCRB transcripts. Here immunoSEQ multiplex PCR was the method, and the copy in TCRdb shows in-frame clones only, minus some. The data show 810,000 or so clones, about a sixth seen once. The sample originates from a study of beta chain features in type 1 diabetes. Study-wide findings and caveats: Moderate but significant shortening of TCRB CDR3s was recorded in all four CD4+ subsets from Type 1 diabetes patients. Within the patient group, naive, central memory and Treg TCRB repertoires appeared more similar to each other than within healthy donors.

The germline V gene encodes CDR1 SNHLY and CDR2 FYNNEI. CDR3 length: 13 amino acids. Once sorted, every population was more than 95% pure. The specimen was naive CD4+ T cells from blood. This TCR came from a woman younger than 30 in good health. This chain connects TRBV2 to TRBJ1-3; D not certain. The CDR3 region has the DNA TGTGTCACCTCCCCGGAGAGGGGAAACACCATATATTTT. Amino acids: CVTSPERGNTIYF. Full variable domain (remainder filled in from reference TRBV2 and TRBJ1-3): EPEVTQTPSHQVTQMGQEVILRCVPISNHLYFYWYRQILGQKVEFLVSFYNNEISEKSEIFDDQFSVERPDGSNFTLKIRSTKLEDSAMYFCVTSPERGNTIYFGEGSWLTVV.